This is a list of T cell receptor beta chains from one sample in a study of cytomegalovirus exposure and HLA in healthy donors. Some clones are missing from TCRdb's copy, which holds only in-frame ones; the method was immunoSEQ multiplex PCR. The data show approximately 100,000 clones, approximately 80% seen once. Sequencing used PBMCs. All receptors derive from a female donor in good health and CMV-seropositive. CDR3s include the opening cysteine and the closing phenylalanine or tryptophan. Fields, in order: CDR3 protein, CDR3 DNA, J gene, V gene, D gene, clone size. The D gene is left open where the match is weak. Clone sizes are given selectively: once, few, many, or a class where the clone is expanded.

CDR3aa: CASSLASGLAGRPQYF; CDR3nt: TGTGCCAGCAGCTTAGCGTCGGGACTAGCAGGCCGTCCGCAGTACTTC; j_gene: TRBJ2-7; v_gene: TRBV7-9; d_gene: TRBD2; abundance: .
CDR3aa: CASSSITGELFF; CDR3nt: TGTGCCAGCAGTTCCATCACCGGGGAGCTGTTTTTT; j_gene: TRBJ2-2; v_gene: TRBV27; d_gene: .; abundance: .
CDR3aa: CAWRRPEGDEQFF; CDR3nt: TGTGCCTGGAGGAGGCCAGAGGGAGATGAGCAGTTCTTC; j_gene: TRBJ2-1; v_gene: TRBV30; d_gene: .; abundance: .
CDR3aa: CASSEQQETQYF; CDR3nt: TGTGCCAGCAGTGAACAGCAAGAGACCCAGTACTTC; j_gene: TRBJ2-5; v_gene: TRBV6-1; d_gene: .; abundance: few
CDR3aa: CASSVLLRDRGPGDEKLFF; CDR3nt: TGTGCCAGCAGTGTTCTACTCCGGGACAGGGGGCCCGGCGATGAAAAACTGTTTTTT; j_gene: TRBJ1-4; v_gene: TRBV6-4; d_gene: TRBD1; abundance: .
CDR3aa: CASSETSGSIDTQYF; CDR3nt: TGTGCCAGCAGTGAGACTAGCGGGAGTATAGATACGCAGTATTTT; j_gene: TRBJ2-3; v_gene: TRBV2; d_gene: TRBD2; abundance: .
CDR3aa: CASGRADGYGYTF; CDR3nt: TGTGCCAGCGGGCGGGCGGACGGTTATGGCTACACCTTC; j_gene: TRBJ1-2; v_gene: TRBV6-5; d_gene: .; abundance: .
CDR3aa: CASSTGGDEQYF; CDR3nt: TGTGCCAGCAGTACAGGGGGCGACGAGCAGTACTTC; j_gene: TRBJ2-7; v_gene: TRBV2; d_gene: TRBD1; abundance: .
CDR3aa: CASSPRPPASNEKLFF; CDR3nt: TGTGCCAGCAGCCCACGCCCGCCCGCGTCTAATGAAAAACTGTTTTTT; j_gene: TRBJ1-4; v_gene: TRBV7-9; d_gene: .; abundance: .
CDR3aa: CASSQLPGLAGYEQYF; CDR3nt: TGTGCCAGCAGCCAACTTCCTGGACTAGCTGGCTACGAGCAGTACTTC; j_gene: TRBJ2-7; v_gene: TRBV14; d_gene: TRBD2; abundance: once
CDR3aa: CATRRRGRTSGRESTDTQYF; CDR3nt: TGTGCCACCCGACGGAGGGGGCGCACTAGCGGGAGGGAGAGCACAGATACGCAGTATTTT; j_gene: TRBJ2-3; v_gene: TRBV7-8; d_gene: TRBD2; abundance: .
CDR3aa: CASSHPQGEGADTQYF; CDR3nt: TGTGCCAGCAGTCACCCCCAAGGGGAAGGGGCAGATACGCAGTATTTT; j_gene: TRBJ2-3; v_gene: TRBV4-2; d_gene: .; abundance: few
CDR3aa: CASSFLGGKANEKLFF; CDR3nt: TGTGCCAGCAGTTTTCTCGGGGGGAAGGCCAATGAAAAACTGTTTTTT; j_gene: TRBJ1-4; v_gene: TRBV27; d_gene: .; abundance: .
CDR3aa: CASSPDRLLQETQYF; CDR3nt: TGTGCCAGTAGTCCCGACAGGCTTCTCCAAGAGACCCAGTACTTC; j_gene: TRBJ2-5; v_gene: TRBV19; d_gene: .; abundance: .
CDR3aa: CASSLSGRYNEQFF; CDR3nt: TGTGCCAGCAGTTTATCGGGGAGATACAATGAGCAGTTCTTC; j_gene: TRBJ2-1; v_gene: TRBV27; d_gene: .; abundance: .
CDR3aa: CASSIAQGNLDEQYF; CDR3nt: TGTGCCAGTAGTATCGCTCAGGGGAATCTCGACGAGCAGTACTTC; j_gene: TRBJ2-7; v_gene: TRBV19; d_gene: .; abundance: .
CDR3aa: CASRRRAGGDTYEQYF; CDR3nt: TGCGCCTCCCGAAGACGAGCGGGAGGTGATACCTACGAGCAGTACTTC; j_gene: TRBJ2-7; v_gene: TRBV5-1; d_gene: TRBD2; abundance: .
CDR3aa: CASSTPGQGKTEAFF; CDR3nt: TGTGCCAGCAGTACCCCGGGACAGGGTAAGACTGAAGCTTTCTTT; j_gene: TRBJ1-1; v_gene: TRBV28; d_gene: TRBD1; abundance: .
CDR3aa: CATSEQGAPGETQYF; CDR3nt: TGTGCCACCAGTGAACAGGGGGCGCCGGGAGAGACCCAGTACTTC; j_gene: TRBJ2-5; v_gene: TRBV15; d_gene: TRBD1; abundance: .
CDR3aa: CASSSQGRGYTF; CDR3nt: TGTGCCAGCAGTTCCCAGGGGAGAGGCTACACCTTC; j_gene: TRBJ1-2; v_gene: TRBV6-5; d_gene: .; abundance: .
CDR3aa: CASSSRTGVVVTEAFF; CDR3nt: TGTGCCAGCAGCTCCCGGACAGGGGTGGTTGTGACTGAAGCTTTCTTT; j_gene: TRBJ1-1; v_gene: TRBV7-9; d_gene: TRBD1; abundance: .
CDR3aa: CASKRGRTDTQYF; CDR3nt: TGTGCCAGCAAAAGGGGGCGCACAGATACGCAGTATTTT; j_gene: TRBJ2-3; v_gene: TRBV28; d_gene: TRBD1; abundance: .
CDR3aa: CASSTAAEAPLHF; CDR3nt: TGTGCCAGTAGTACCGCCGCGGAGGCACCCCTCCACTTT; j_gene: TRBJ1-6; v_gene: TRBV19; d_gene: .; abundance: .
CDR3aa: CASPPGGRPVDEQYF; CDR3nt: TGTGCCTCCCCCCCTGGAGGGAGGCCGGTCGACGAGCAGTACTTC; j_gene: TRBJ2-7; v_gene: TRBV7-9; d_gene: .; abundance: .
CDR3aa: CASSQPGQGGNEQFF; CDR3nt: TGTGCCAGCAGCCAGCCGGGACAGGGGGGCAATGAGCAGTTCTTC; j_gene: TRBJ2-1; v_gene: TRBV4-2; d_gene: TRBD1; abundance: .
CDR3aa: CASSEPRVAGDNEQFF; CDR3nt: TGTGCCAGCAGTGAACCTCGGGTAGCGGGGGACAATGAGCAGTTCTTC; j_gene: TRBJ2-1; v_gene: TRBV6-1; d_gene: TRBD2; abundance: once
CDR3aa: CATSRVGGAGHEQYF; CDR3nt: TGTGCCACCAGCAGAGTAGGGGGCGCAGGGCACGAGCAGTACTTC; j_gene: TRBJ2-7; v_gene: TRBV15; d_gene: TRBD1; abundance: .